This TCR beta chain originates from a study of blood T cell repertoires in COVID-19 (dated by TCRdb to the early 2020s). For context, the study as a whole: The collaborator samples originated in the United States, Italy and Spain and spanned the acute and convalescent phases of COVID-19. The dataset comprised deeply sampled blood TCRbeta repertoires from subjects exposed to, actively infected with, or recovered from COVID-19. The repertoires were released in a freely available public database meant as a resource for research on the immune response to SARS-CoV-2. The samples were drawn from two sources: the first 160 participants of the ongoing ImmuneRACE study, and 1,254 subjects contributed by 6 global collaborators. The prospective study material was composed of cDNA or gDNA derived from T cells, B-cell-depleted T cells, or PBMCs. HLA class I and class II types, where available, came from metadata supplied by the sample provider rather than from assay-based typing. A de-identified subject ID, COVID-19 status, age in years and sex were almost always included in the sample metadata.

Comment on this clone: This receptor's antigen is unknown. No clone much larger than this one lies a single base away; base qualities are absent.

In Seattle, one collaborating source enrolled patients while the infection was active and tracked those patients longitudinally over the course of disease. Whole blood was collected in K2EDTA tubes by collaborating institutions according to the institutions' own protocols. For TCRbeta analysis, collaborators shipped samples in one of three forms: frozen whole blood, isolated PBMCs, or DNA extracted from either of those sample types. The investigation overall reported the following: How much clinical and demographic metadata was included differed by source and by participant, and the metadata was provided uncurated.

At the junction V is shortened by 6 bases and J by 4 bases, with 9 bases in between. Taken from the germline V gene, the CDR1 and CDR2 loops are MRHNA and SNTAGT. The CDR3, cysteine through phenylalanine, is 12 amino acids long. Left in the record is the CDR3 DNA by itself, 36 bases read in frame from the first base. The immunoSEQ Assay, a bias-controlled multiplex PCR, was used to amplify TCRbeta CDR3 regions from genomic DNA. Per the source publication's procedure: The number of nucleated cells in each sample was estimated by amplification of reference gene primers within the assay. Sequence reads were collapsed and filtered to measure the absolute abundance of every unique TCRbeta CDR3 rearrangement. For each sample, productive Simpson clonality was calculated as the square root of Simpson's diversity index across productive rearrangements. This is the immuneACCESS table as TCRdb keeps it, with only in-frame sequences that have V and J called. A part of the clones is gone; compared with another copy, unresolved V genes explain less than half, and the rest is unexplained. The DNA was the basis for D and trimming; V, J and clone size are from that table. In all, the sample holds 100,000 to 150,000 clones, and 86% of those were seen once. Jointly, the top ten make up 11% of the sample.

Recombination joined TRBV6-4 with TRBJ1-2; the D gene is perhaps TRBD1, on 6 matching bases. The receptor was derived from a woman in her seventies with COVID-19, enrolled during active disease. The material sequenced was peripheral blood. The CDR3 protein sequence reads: CASSGQLYGYTF. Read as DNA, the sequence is TGTGCCAGCAGCGGACAGCTCTATGGCTACACCTTC.